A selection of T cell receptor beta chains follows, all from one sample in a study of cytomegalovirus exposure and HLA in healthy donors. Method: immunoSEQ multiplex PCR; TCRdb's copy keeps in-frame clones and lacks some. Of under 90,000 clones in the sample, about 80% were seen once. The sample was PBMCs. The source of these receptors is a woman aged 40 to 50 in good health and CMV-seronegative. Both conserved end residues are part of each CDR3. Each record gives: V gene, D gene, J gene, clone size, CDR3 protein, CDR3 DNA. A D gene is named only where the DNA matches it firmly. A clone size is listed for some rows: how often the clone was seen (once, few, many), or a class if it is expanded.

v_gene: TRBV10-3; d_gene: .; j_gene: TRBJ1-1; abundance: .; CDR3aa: CAISEYLGQMNTEAFF; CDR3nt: TGTGCCATCAGTGAGTATCTGGGACAAATGAACACTGAAGCTTTCTTT
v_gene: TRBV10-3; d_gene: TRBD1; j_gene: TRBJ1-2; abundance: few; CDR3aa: CATNRGQGNYGYTF; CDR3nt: TGTGCCACAAATAGGGGACAGGGGAACTATGGCTACACCTTC
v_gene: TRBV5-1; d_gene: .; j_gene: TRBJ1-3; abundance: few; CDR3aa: CASSLAQGAGGNTIYF; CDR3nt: TGCGCCAGCAGCTTGGCCCAGGGTGCCGGGGGAAACACCATATATTTT
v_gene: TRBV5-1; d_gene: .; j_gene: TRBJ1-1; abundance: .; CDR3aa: CASSSNWASTEAFF; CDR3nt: TGCGCCAGCAGCTCCAATTGGGCAAGCACTGAAGCTTTCTTT
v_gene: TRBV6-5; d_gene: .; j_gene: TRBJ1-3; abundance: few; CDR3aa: CASSYSTGSGNTIYF; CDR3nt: TGTGCCAGCAGTTACTCAACGGGCTCTGGAAACACCATATATTTT
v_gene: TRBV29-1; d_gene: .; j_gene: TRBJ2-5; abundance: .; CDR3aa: CSVERQEETQYF; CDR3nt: TGCAGCGTTGAAAGGCAGGAAGAGACCCAGTACTTC
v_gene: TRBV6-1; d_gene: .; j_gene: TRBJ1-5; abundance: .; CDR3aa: CASSLRGRNQPQHF; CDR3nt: TGTGCCAGCAGCCTCAGGGGTCGCAATCAGCCCCAGCATTTT
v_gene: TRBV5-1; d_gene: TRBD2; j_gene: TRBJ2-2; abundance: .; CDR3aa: CASSLTSGGYTGELFF; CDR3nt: TGCGCCAGCAGCCTGACTAGCGGGGGATACACCGGGGAGCTGTTTTTT
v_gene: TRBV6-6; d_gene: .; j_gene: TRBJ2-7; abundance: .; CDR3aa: CASSYSSGVYEQYF; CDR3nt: TGTGCCAGCAGTTACTCTTCAGGGGTCTACGAGCAGTACTTC
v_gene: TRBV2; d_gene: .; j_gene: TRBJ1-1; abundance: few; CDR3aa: CASSDVVGGTVEAFF; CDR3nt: TGTGCCAGCAGTGACGTGGTGGGGGGAACGGTGGAAGCTTTCTTT
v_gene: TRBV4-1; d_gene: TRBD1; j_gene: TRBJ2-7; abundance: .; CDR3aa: CASSQLTGEGYEQYF; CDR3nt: TGCGCCAGCAGCCAACTGACAGGGGAAGGATACGAGCAGTACTTC
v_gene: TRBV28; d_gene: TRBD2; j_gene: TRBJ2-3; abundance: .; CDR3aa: CASSSFRLAGTDTQYF; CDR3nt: TGTGCCAGCAGTTCATTTAGACTAGCGGGCACAGATACGCAGTATTTT
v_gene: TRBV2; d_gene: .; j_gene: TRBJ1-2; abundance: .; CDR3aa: CASSEGLRTAYGYTF; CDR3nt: TGTGCTAGCAGTGAAGGTTTGCGGACAGCTTATGGCTACACCTTC
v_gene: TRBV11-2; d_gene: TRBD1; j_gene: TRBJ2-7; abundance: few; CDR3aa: CASSLINRGRNKPYEQYF; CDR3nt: TGTGCCAGCAGCTTAATTAATAGGGGGCGTAACAAACCGTACGAGCAGTACTTC
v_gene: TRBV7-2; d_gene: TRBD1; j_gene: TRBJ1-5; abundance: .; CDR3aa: CASSTQGNQPQHF; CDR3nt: TGTGCCAGCAGTACACAGGGGAATCAGCCCCAGCATTTT
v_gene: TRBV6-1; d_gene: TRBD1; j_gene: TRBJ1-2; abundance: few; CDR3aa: CASSESRQGASVYRYTF; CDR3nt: TGTGCCAGCAGTGAATCTCGACAGGGGGCTTCTGTCTATCGCTACACCTTC
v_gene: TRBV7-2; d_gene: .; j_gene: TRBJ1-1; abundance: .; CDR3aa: CASSLHMNTEAFF; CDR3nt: TGTGCCAGCAGCTTACACATGAACACTGAAGCTTTCTTT
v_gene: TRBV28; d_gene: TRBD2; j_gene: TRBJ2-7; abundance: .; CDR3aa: CASSPAGGKGWYEQYF; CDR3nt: TGTGCCAGCAGTCCCGCGGGGGGGAAGGGTTGGTACGAGCAGTACTTC
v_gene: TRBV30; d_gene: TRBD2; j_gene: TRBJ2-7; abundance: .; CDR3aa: CAWIPSGSHYEQYF; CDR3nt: TGTGCCTGGATTCCTAGCGGGAGCCACTACGAGCAGTACTTC
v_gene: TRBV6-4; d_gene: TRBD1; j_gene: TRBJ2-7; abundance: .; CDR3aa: CASSGQGGEQYF; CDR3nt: TGTGCCAGCAGTGGACAGGGGGGCGAGCAGTACTTC
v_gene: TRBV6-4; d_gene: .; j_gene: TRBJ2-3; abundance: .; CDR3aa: CASSDGGTTDTQYF; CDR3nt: TGTGCCAGCAGTGACGGGGGCACCACAGATACGCAGTATTTT
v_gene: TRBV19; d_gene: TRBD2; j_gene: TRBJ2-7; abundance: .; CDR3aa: CASSRGGLAGGTAEQYF; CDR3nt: TGTGCCAGTAGTCGAGGGGGACTAGCGGGAGGAACGGCCGAGCAGTACTTC
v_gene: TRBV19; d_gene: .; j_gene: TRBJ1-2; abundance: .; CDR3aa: CASSTVPGLGEAF; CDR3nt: TGTGCCAGTAGTACCGTCCCGGGACTGGGAGAGGCCTTC
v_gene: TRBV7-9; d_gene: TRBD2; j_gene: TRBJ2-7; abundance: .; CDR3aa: CASSSGTSGFDEQYF; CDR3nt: TGTGCCAGCAGCTCGGGGACTAGCGGGTTCGACGAGCAGTACTTC
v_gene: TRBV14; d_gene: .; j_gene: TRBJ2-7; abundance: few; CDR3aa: CASSQELLSGEQYF; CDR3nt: TGTGCCAGCAGCCAAGAGTTACTCAGCGGCGAGCAGTACTTC
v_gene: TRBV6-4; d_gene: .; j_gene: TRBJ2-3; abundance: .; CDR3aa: CASSRDLRDTQYF; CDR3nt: TGTGCCAGCAGCCGGGATCTAAGAGATACGCAGTATTTT
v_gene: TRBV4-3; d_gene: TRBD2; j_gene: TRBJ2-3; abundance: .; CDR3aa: CASSPGHSGLDADTQYF; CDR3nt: TGCGCCAGCAGCCCCGGACATTCGGGACTAGACGCAGATACGCAGTATTTT
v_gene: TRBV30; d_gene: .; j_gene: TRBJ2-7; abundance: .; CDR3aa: CAWSVSSQGLWRSSYEQYF; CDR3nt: TGTGCCTGGAGTGTATCCTCTCAGGGGCTCTGGCGGAGCTCCTACGAGCAGTACTTC
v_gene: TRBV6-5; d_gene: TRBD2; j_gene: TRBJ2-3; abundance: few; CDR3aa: CASRSSGLVIDTQYF; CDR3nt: TGTGCCAGCAGATCTTCGGGACTAGTCATAGATACGCAGTATTTT
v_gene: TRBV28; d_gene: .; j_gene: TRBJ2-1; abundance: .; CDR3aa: CASRFSSYNEQFF; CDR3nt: TGTGCCAGCAGATTTAGCTCCTACAATGAGCAGTTCTTC
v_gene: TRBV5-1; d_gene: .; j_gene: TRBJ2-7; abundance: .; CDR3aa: CASSLQGGTYEQYF; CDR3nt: TGCGCCAGCAGCCTCCAGGGTGGTACCTACGAGCAGTACTTC
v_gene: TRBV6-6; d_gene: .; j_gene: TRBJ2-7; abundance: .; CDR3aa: CASSRDKSYEQYF; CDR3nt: TGTGCCAGCAGCCGAGACAAATCCTACGAGCAGTACTTC
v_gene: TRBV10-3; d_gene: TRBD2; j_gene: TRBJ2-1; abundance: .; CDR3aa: CAISESSGGAAYNEQFF; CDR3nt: TGTGCCATCAGTGAGTCTAGCGGGGGGGCCGCCTACAATGAGCAGTTCTTC
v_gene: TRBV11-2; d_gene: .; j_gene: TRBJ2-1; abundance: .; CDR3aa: CASSRGRLPGRYNEQFF; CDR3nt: TGTGCCAGCAGCCGGGGAAGACTGCCAGGGAGGTACAATGAGCAGTTCTTC
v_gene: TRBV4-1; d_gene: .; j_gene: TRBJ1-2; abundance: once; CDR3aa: CASSAQLENYGYTF; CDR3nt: TGCGCCAGCAGCGCCCAACTAGAGAACTATGGCTACACCTTC
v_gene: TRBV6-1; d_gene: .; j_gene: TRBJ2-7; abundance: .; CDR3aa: CASSEETSNGYEQYF; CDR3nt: TGTGCCAGCAGTGAAGAGACTTCAAATGGCTACGAGCAGTACTTC
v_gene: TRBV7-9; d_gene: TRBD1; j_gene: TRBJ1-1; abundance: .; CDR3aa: CASSSPGQYTEAFF; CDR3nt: TGTGCCAGCAGCTCCCCGGGACAGTACACTGAAGCTTTCTTT
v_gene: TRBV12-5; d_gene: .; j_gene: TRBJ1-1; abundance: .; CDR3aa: CASGLAVTVEGAFF; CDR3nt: TGTGCTAGTGGTTTGGCAGTGACGGTGGAGGGAGCTTTCTTT
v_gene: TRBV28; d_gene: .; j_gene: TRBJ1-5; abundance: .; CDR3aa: CASSFVGRQVSNQPQHF; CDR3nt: TGTGCCAGCAGTTTTGTGGGGAGGCAAGTTAGCAATCAGCCCCAGCATTTT
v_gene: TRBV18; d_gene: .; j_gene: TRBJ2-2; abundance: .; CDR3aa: CASSPGQGGTGELFF; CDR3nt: TGTGCCAGCTCACCAGGGCAGGGCGGCACCGGGGAGCTGTTTTTT
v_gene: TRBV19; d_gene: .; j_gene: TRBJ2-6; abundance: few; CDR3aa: CATTGGANVLTF; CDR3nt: TGTGCCACCACAGGGGGGGCCAACGTCCTGACTTTC
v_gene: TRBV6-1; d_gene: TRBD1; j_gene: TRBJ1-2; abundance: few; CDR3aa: CASSGRDRGMGPYGYTF; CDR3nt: TGTGCCAGCAGTGGAAGGGACAGGGGTATGGGGCCCTATGGCTACACCTTC
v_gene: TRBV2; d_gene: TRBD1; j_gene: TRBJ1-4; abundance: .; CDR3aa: CASSTTGVREKLFF; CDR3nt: TGTGCCAGCAGTACGACAGGGGTTCGGGAAAAACTGTTTTTT
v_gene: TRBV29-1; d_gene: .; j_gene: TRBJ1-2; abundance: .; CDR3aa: CSGDRISYGYTF; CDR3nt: TGCAGCGGCGACAGGATCTCCTATGGCTACACCTTC
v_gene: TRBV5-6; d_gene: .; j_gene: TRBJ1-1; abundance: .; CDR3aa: CASSFRGEAFF; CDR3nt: TGTGCCAGCAGCTTCCGGGGGGAAGCTTTCTTT
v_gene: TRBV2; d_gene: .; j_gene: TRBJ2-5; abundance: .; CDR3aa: CASGLIQETQYF; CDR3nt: TGTGCCAGCGGACTAATACAAGAGACCCAGTACTTC